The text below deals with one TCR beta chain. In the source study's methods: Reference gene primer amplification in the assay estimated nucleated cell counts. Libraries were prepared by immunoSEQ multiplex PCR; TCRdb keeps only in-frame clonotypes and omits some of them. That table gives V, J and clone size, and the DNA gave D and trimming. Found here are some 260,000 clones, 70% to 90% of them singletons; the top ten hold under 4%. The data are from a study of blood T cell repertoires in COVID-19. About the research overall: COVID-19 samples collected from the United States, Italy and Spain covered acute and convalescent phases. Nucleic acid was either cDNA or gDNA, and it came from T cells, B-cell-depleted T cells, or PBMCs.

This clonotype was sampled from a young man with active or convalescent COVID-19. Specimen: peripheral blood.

The CDR3 region has the DNA TGCGCCAGCAGCTTACTAGCGGGGGCCCCCCTCGGCCACGAGCAGTACTTC. Translating it yields CASSLLAGAPLGHEQYF. The chain uses TRBV4-1 and TRBJ2-7, with 11 bases that match TRBD2. V was pared by 5 bases and J by 5 bases, with 14 bases of the junction left unmatched. In germline, CDR1 is MGHRA, CDR2 YSYEKL. This CDR3 region has 17 residues.